This TCR beta chain was sequenced during a study of blood T cell repertoires in COVID-19 (dated by TCRdb to between 2020 and 2021). For the study in its entirety: Samples covering the acute and convalescent phases of COVID-19 were provided by collaborators in the United States, Italy and Spain. A de-identified subject ID, COVID-19 status, age in years and sex were almost always included in the sample metadata. The samples were drawn from the first 160 participants of the ongoing ImmuneRACE study and from 1,254 subjects provided by 6 global collaborators. The material from the prospective study consisted of cDNA or gDNA derived from T cells, B-cell-depleted T cells, or PBMCs. Deeply sampled blood TCRbeta repertoires from subjects exposed to, actively infected with, or recovered from COVID-19 were included in the dataset. A freely available public database, intended as a resource for researchers studying the immune response to SARS-CoV-2, is where the repertoires were released. Where HLA class I and class II types were available, the types were taken from metadata supplied by the sample provider, not from assay-based typing. What the research found in general, with its limitations: The amount of clinical and demographic metadata varied by source and participant and was provided uncurated.

This clone has a single count. The antigen it binds to is not known. Base quality data are lacking; no much larger clone is found one base away. TCRbeta CDR3 regions were amplified from genomic DNA using the immunoSEQ Assay, a bias-controlled multiplex PCR. Per the original workflow: The number of nucleated cells in each sample was estimated from the amplification of reference gene primers within the assay. Sequence reads were collapsed and filtered to measure the absolute abundance of every unique TCRbeta CDR3 rearrangement. For each sample, productive Simpson clonality was calculated by taking the square root of Simpson's diversity index across productive rearrangements. This is the immuneACCESS table as TCRdb keeps it, with only in-frame sequences that have V and J called. A part of the clones is gone; compared with another copy, unresolved V genes explain less than half, and the rest is unexplained. For V, J and clone size, that table is used; D and trimming come from the DNA. The sample has around 70,000 clones on record, 90% to 95% of them singletons. The ten largest make up about 6.1% of the sample.

Per the germline V gene, MNHEY is the CDR1 and SVGAGI is the CDR2. V lost 2 bases and J lost 8 bases, and the count of bases not matched to a germline gene is 5. The CDR3, cysteine through phenylalanine, is 13 amino acids long. Of the read, only the CDR3 DNA is kept; its 39 bases are in frame from base 1. The collaborating institutions used their own protocols to collect whole blood in K2EDTA tubes. For TCRbeta analysis, collaborators shipped samples as frozen whole blood, isolated PBMCs, or DNA extracted from either of those sample types. This clonotype originated in a human donor in a cohort sampled during active COVID-19. The sequencing input was peripheral blood. The rearranged segments are TRBV6-5 and TRBJ1-2; TRBD1 agrees with 7 junctional bases. The nucleotides read TGTGCCAGCAGTTACGACAGGGCAGGCGGCTACACCTTC. The translation is CASSYDRAGGYTF.